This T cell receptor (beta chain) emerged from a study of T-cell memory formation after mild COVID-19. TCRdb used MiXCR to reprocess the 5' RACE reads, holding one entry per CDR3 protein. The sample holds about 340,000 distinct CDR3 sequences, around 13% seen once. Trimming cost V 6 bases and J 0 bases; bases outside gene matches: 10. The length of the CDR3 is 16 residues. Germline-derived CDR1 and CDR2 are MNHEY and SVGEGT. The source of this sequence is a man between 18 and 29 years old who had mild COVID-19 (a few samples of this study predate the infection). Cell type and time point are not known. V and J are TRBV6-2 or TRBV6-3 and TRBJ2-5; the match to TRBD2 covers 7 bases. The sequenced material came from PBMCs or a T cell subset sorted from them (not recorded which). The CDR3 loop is CASSPLRGVYQETQYF. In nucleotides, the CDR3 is TGTGCCAGCAGCCCCCTCCGGGGGGTGTACCAAGAGACCCAGTACTTC.